The clone carrying this T cell receptor (beta chain) was detected ten times or more. Its antigen is unknown. Hyperthyroidism of Graves' type that showed no ophthalmopathy progression within 18 months was stable. This sample was taken from a study of T cells in Graves' hyperthyroidism and ophthalmopathy. Findings and limits, study-wide: Ophthalmopathy, as predicted by the model, came a median around 6.7 months after the prediction.

Germline assignment: CDR1 SGHVS and CDR2 FQNEAQ. Trimming took off 0 bases at V and 3 bases at J, with 8 bases between the two ends. CDR3 length equals 14 residues. Amplified regions were TCR beta CDR3 sequences from RNA transcripts. Initially, a first-round RT-PCR of the TCR CDR3 employed the HTBI primer set. Using its own MiXCR run on the multiplex PCR reads, TCRdb lists one record per CDR3 protein. The sample gives some 440,000 distinct CDR3 sequences, 15% to 17% of which show up once; 14% is in the top ten. The chain employs TRBV7-8 and TRBJ1-2; weak D call: TRBD1 (6 bases). This TCR derives from a woman under 30 with Graves' hyperthyroidism. The sequenced sample was blood. The CDR3 DNA reads TGTGCCAGCAGCTTAGCGCGGGGGCACTATGGCTACACCTTC. Translated: CASSLARGHYGYTF.